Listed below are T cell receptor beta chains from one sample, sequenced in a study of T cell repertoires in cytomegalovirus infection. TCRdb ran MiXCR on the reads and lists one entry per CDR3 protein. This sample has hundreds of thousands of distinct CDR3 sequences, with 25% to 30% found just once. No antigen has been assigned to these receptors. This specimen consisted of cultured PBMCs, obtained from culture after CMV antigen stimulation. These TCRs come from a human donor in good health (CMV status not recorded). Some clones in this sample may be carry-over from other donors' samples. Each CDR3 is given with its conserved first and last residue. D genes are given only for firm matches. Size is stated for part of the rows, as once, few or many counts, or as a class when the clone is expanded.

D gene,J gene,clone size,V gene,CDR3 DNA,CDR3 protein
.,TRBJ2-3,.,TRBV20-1,TGCAGTGCTAGAGATATGAGGGCCGGAGGCACAGATACGCAGTATTTT,CSARDMRAGGTDTQYF
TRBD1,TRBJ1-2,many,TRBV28,TGTGCCAGCAGTTTCCAAGTCCGGGACAGTACTAACTATGGCTACACCTTC,CASSFQVRDSTNYGYTF
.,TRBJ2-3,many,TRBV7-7,TGTGCCAGCAGCTCCCGGCGCACAGATACGCAGTATTTT,CASSSRRTDTQYF
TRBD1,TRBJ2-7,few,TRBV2,TGTGCCAGCAGTCTCCCGAGGGGACAGGGCTTCTACGAGCAGTACTTC,CASSLPRGQGFYEQYF
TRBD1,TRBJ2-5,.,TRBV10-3,TGTGCCATCAAAGGGACAGCCGGGGAAGAGACCCAGTACTTC,CAIKGTAGEETQYF
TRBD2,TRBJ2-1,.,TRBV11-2,TGTGCCAGCAGCCGAGGACTAGCGGGAGTGGTATGGAATGAGCAGTTCTTC,CASSRGLAGVVWNEQFF
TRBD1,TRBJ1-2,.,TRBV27,TGTGCCAGCAGTCCACCGGGACAGCACCCTAACTATGGCTACACCTTC,CASSPPGQHPNYGYTF
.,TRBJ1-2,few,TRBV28,TGTGCCAGCAGTTTAACGGCAGGGCCCTATGGCTACACCTTC,CASSLTAGPYGYTF
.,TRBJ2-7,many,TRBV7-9,TGTGCCAGCAGCAGCCCCTTAGGCTACGAGCAGTACTTC,CASSSPLGYEQYF
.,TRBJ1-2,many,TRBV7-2,TGTGCCAGCAGCTTAGTACTCGGTTTGAGCTTTGGCGGCTACACCTTC,CASSLVLGLSFGGYTF
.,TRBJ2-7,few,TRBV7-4,TGTGCCAGCAGCTTAGGTCCCTGGGACTCCGACCACGAGCAGTACTTC,CASSLGPWDSDHEQYF
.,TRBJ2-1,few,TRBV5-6,TGTGCCAGCAGCTTGGCGGGGGGCTTGTCCTACAATGAGCAGTTCTTC,CASSLAGGLSYNEQFF
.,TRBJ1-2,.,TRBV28,TGTGCCAGCAGTTCCAGGTGGGGCTACACCTTC,CASSSRWGYTF
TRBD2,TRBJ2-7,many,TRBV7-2,TGTGCCAGCAGCCAAGCCGCGGGACTAGCATCCGAGCAGTACTTC,CASSQAAGLASEQYF
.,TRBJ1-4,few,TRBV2,TGTGCCAGCAGACAGGATTATAATGAAAAACTGTTTTTT,CASRQDYNEKLFF
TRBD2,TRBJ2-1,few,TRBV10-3,TGTGCCATTCGGACTAGCGGTTACAATGAGCAGTTCTTC,CAIRTSGYNEQFF
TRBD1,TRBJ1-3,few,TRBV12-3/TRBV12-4,TGTGCCAGCAGTCTGGGGACAGGGGCGCCTGTGGTTGGAAACACCATATATTTT,CASSLGTGAPVVGNTIYF
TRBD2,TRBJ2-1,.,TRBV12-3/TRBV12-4,TGTGCCAGCAACCCGGACCTCGGGACTAGCGGGAGCAATGAGCAGTTCTTC,CASNPDLGTSGSNEQFF
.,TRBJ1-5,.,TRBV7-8,TGTGCCAGCAGCGCATCCGCGATCCGCAATCAGCCCCAGCATTTT,CASSASAIRNQPQHF
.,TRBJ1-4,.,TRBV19,TGTGCCAGCGGCGGTAATGAAAAACTGTTTTTT,CASGGNEKLFF
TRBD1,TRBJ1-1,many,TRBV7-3,TGTGCCAGCAGCGAACCGGGACAGTTGAACACTGAAGCTTTCTTT,CASSEPGQLNTEAFF
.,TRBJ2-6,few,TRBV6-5,TGTGCCAGCAGTTCTCACGGGGGTGTTAGGGCCAACGTCCTGACTTTC,CASSSHGGVRANVLTF
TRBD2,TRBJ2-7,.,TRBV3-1,TGTGCCAGCAGCCAAGAAGGGCTAGCGGTCTCCTACGAGCAGTACTTC,CASSQEGLAVSYEQYF
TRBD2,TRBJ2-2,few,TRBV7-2,TGTGCCAGCAGCCCCCTACTAGCGGGAGCAGCCGGGGAGCTGTTTTTT,CASSPLLAGAAGELFF
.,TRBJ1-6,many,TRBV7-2,TGTGCCAGCACGAACGGGAATTCACCCCTCCACTTT,CASTNGNSPLHF
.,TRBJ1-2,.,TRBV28,TGTGCCAGCAGGCGGGAAGGGGCTAACTATGGCTACACCTTC,CASRREGANYGYTF
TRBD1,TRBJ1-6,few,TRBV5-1,TGCGCCAGCAGCTCCGGGACAGACTCACCCCTCCACTTT,CASSSGTDSPLHF
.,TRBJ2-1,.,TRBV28,TGTGCCAGCAGTTCCCCCTCCGGGGGTCTCGGGGGAAATGAGCAGTTCTTC,CASSSPSGGLGGNEQFF
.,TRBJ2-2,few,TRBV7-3,TGTGCCAGCAGCCGTCTCCGGGAAAACACCGGGGAGCTGTTTTTT,CASSRLRENTGELFF